This record concerns one T cell receptor (beta chain) sequence. The data are from a study of T cell repertoires in cytomegalovirus infection. Each CDR3 protein is one row after TCRdb ran MiXCR on the reads. Counted here are roughly 640,000 distinct CDR3 sequences, 24% occurring once; the ten biggest clones make up less than 10%. CDR3 length: 15 amino acids. The germline V gene has CDR1 MGHRA and CDR2 YSYEKL. V was clipped by 0 bases and J by 5 bases, with 10 bases between them. The receptor was isolated from a human donor in good health (CMV status not recorded). Some clones in this sample may be carry-over from other donors' samples. The sample consisted of CD8+ T cells from PBMCs. The rearrangement uses TRBV4-1 and TRBJ1-4; D perhaps matches TRBD1 (5 bases). In DNA, the CDR3 is TGCGCCAGCAGCCAAGATGGGGCAGACAATGAAAAACTGTTTTTT. Its protein is CASSQDGADNEKLFF.